One and the same sample provided the 23 T cell receptor beta chains below, sequenced in a study of molecular identifiers for immune sequencing clone quantification. TCRdb analysed the PCR reads with MiXCR anew, one entry per CDR3 protein. Of around 460,000 distinct CDR3 sequences listed, around 25% are singletons. The sequencing sample was made of naive CD8+ T cells from blood, with Jurkat cell RNA spiked in. As for subset: FACS-sorted CD8+CD4-CCR7+CD45RA+ naive T cells. Source of these receptors: a human donor in good health. Some libraries in this study had Jurkat cell RNA spiked in.

This clonotype was observed at least ten times. CDR3 sequence: CASSPGTGVYQPQHF. CDR3 DNA sequence: TGTGCCAGCAGTCCCGGGACAGGGGTGTATCAGCCCCAGCATTTT. V gene TRBV5-8 combines with J gene TRBJ1-5, with 10 nucleotides matching TRBD1. V was pared by 5 bases and J by 5 bases, with 7 bases of the junction left unmatched. Per germline, CDR1 SGHTS and CDR2 YDEGEE. CDR3 length: 15 residues.

This clonotype was observed a handful of times. V is TRBV20-1 and J is TRBJ1-6; 9 bases match TRBD1. Losses at the gene ends were 5 bases for V and 0 bases for J; bases not matched to a gene: 5. The CDR3 contains 16 residues. From germline, CDR1 is DFQATT and CDR2 SNEGSKA (reference sequence). CDR3 region: CSARDRESSYNSPLHF. The CDR3 DNA is TGCAGTGCTCGGGACAGGGAGAGCTCCTATAATTCACCCCTCCACTTT.

In regard to this clonotype: A clone one base away is much larger, so this may be a read error. The gene calls are TRBV4-3 and TRBJ2-3, with 10 bases lining up with TRBD2. Germline lookup yields CDR1 LGHNA and CDR2 YSLEER. CDR3 length: 17 residues. CDR3 nucleotide sequence: TGCCCCAGCAGCCAAGTCCTAGCGGGAGCCATCGCAGATACGCAGTATTTT. Translated: CPSSQVLAGAIADTQYF.

Notes on this clonotype: Possible read error: a much larger clone is one base away. The J gene is TRBJ2-4, the V gene TRBV27; D uncertain. V lost 6 bases to trimming and J lost 0 bases, with 15 bases between them. The CDR3 is 16 amino acids. Germline CDR1 MNHEY, CDR2 SMNVEV (reference sequence). The CDR3 here is CASSPMPVLAKNIQYF. CDR3 DNA sequence: TGTGCCAGCAGCCCGATGCCAGTACTAGCCAAAAACATTCAGTACTTC.

This clonotype appeared a few times. V usage is TRBV27 and J usage is TRBJ2-5, with D possibly matching TRBD1 (5 bases). The CDR3 consists of 14 residues. The germline CDR1 and CDR2 sequences are MNHEY and SMNVEV (reference sequence). V was trimmed by 2 bases and J by 5 bases, leaving 12 bases between them. The CDR3 reads CASSLLPGWETQYF. The DNA for the CDR3 is TGTGCCAGCAGTTTACTCCCAGGGTGGGAGACCCAGTACTTC.

With respect to this clonotype: A much larger clone lies a single base off, so this may be a read error. The gene calls are TRBV28 and TRBJ2-3, with 8 positions matching TRBD1. V was clipped by 5 bases and J by 2 bases; unmatched bases: 15. Germline V gives CDR1 MDHEN, CDR2 SYDVKM. The CDR3 totals 18 residues. CDR3 sequence (DNA): TGTGCCAGCAGTCTTTTACAGGGGGAGAAAATTAACACAGATACGCAGTATTTT. This codes for CASSLLQGEKINTDTQYF.

The chain links TRBV7-2 to TRBJ2-3, with TRBD2 identical over 7 bases. Looked up from germline, CDR1 is SGHTA and CDR2 is FQGNSA. This CDR3 region has 17 residues. V lost 6 bases and J lost 4; bases outside the gene matches: 16. Here the CDR3 reads CASSRRGRAPGADTQYF. The CDR3 DNA reads as TGTGCCAGCAGTCGCCGGGGGAGGGCTCCTGGCGCAGATACGCAGTATTTT.

At least ten counts were recorded for this clonotype. V gene TRBV12-3 or TRBV12-4 combines with J gene TRBJ2-5, with a tentative D call TRBD2 (7 bases). The length of the CDR3 is 16 residues. The ends were cut back, 8 bases at V and 2 bases at J, with 21 bases in the middle. The DNA for the CDR3 is TGTGCCAGCCACCCGGGGGGCTATCGACAGCAAGAGACCCAGTACTTC. It yields the protein CASHPGGYRQQETQYF.

J is TRBJ2-7 and V is TRBV9; D is ambiguous. Trimming left V 0 bases short and J 9 bases short, with 13 bases between. The CDR3 extends over 13 amino acids. Germline lookup yields CDR1 SGDLS and CDR2 YYNGEE. The CDR3 DNA follows: TGTGCCAGCAGCGTAGGAGACGGCCGTGTGCAGTACTTC. Its protein product is CASSVGDGRVQYF.

A note on this clonotype: A read error is possible here, since a much larger clone lies one base away. This chain uses TRBV14 with TRBJ2-7, with D perhaps TRBD1 (6 bases). This CDR3 has 14 residues. Germline V gene data show CDR1 as SGHDN and CDR2 as FVKESK. V shed 1 base and J shed 6 bases, with 13 bases lying between them. This chain's CDR3 is CASSQVGGPTEQYF. The CDR3 DNA is TGTGCCAGCAGCCAAGTAGGGGGTCCTACCGAGCAGTACTTC.

This clonotype was counted a few times. The rearrangement joins TRBV6-2 or TRBV6-3 to TRBJ2-3, with 8 bases matching TRBD2. This CDR3 has 15 amino acids. CDR1 and CDR2 from the germline V gene are MNHEY and SVGEGT. The V segment lost 6 bases and the J segment 7 bases; nucleotides outside the gene matches: 12. Written as DNA, the CDR3 is TGTGCCAGCAGCCACGGGGGGGGCCCCTTTTATACGCAGTATTTT. The encoded protein is CASSHGGGPFYTQYF.

V gene TRBV11-2 combines with J gene TRBJ1-1, with a weak D call TRBD1 (6 bases). The CDR3 spans 15 residues. Trimming removed 1 base at V and 5 bases at J, with 14 bases between. CDR1 SGHAT and CDR2 FQNNGV come from the germline V gene. Written as DNA, the CDR3 is TGTGCCAGCAGCTTAGGAGGGGGAGGGTGGACTGAAGCTTTCTTT. Protein sequence: CASSLGGGGWTEAFF.

A few counts support this clonotype. The rearrangement links TRBV30 to TRBJ2-7, with D hard to call. The ends were cut back, 1 base at V and 2 bases at J, with 6 bases in the middle. Looked up from germline, CDR1 is GTSNPN and CDR2 is SVGIG (reference sequence). The CDR3 sequence is 12 residues long. CDR3 sequence: CAWSGQTYEQYF. CDR3 bases: TGTGCCTGGAGTGGGCAGACCTACGAGCAGTACTTC.

The genes are TRBV7-9 and TRBJ2-1; 9 nucleotides match TRBD2. The CDR3 length is 16 residues. J gave up 2 bases and V 5 bases, and 7 bases lay outside the gene matches. The V gene's germline CDR1 is SEHNR and CDR2 FQNEAQ (reference sequence). The CDR3 reads CASSPSSGKTYNEQFF. In DNA form, the CDR3 reads TGTGCCAGCAGCCCCTCTAGCGGGAAGACCTACAATGAGCAGTTCTTC. Full variable domain (rest looked up from reference TRBV7-9 and TRBJ2-1): DTGVSQNPRHKITKRGQNVTFRCDPISEHNRLYWYRQTLGQGPEFLTYFQNEAQLEKSRLLSDRFSAERPKGSFSTLEIQRTEQGDSAMYLCASSPSSGKTYNEQFFGPGTRLTVL.

This clonotype showed up many times. CDR3 bases: TGTGCCAGCAGCTTAGGGACAAGAACTGAAGCTTTCTTT. This gives the protein CASSLGTRTEAFF. This chain links TRBV7-6 with TRBJ1-1; perhaps TRBD1 as D (5 bases). The CDR3 contains 13 residues. Trimming shortened V by 1 base and J by 5 bases, and 8 bases separated the two germline ends. The germline V gene has CDR1 SGHVS and CDR2 FNYEAQ.

This clonotype was found a few times. This rearrangement joins TRBV5-1 to TRBJ2-7; D remains unclear. This CDR3 region has 14 residues. Germline lookup yields CDR1 SGHRS and CDR2 YFSETQ. V lost 0 bases and J lost 7, with 14 bases in between. CDR3 residues: CASSLGGRFSEQYF. Written as DNA, the CDR3 is TGCGCCAGCAGCTTGGGAGGACGATTCTCAGAGCAGTACTTC.

The chain carries TRBV15 and TRBJ2-7; D may be TRBD1 (6 bases). This CDR3 is 16 amino acids long. V shed 4 bases and J shed 5 bases, with 21 bases lying between them. CDR1 and CDR2 from the germline V gene are LNHNV and YYDKDF (reference sequence). The CDR3 bases are TGTGCCACCAGCATCTTCTTCGCAGGCAGGGGAAACGAGCAGTACTTC. Encoded protein: CATSIFFAGRGNEQYF.

CDR3 region: CASRQGVSTGELFF. CDR3 sequence (DNA): TGTGCCAGCAGACAGGGGGTCAGTACCGGGGAGCTGTTTTTT. The gene calls are TRBV6-4 and TRBJ2-2; TRBD1 aligns across 8 bases. The CDR3 runs 14 residues. Germline CDR1 MRHNA, CDR2 SNTAGT. V was clipped by 6 bases and J by 5 bases; unmatched bases: 5.

The chain combines TRBV4-3 with TRBJ2-7; possibly TRBD2 for D (5 bases). V gave up 0 bases and J gave up 4 bases, with 10 bases separating them. This CDR3 region has 14 residues. The germline V gene encodes CDR1 LGHNA and CDR2 YSLEER. The CDR3, as DNA: TGCGCCAGCAGCCAAGAGGTCGGGGTATACGAGCAGTACTTC. This encodes CASSQEVGVYEQYF.

The sample holds many counts of this clonotype. This chain connects TRBV12-5 to TRBJ2-7; tentative D call: TRBD1 (6 bases). Trimming left V 5 bases short and J 7 bases short, with 18 bases between. CDR3 length: 14 residues. CDR1 and CDR2 (germline): LGHNT, FRNRAP. This CDR3 reads CASGPGHNPREQYF. The CDR3 DNA reads as TGTGCTAGTGGTCCGGGACATAACCCTCGGGAGCAGTACTTC. Full variable domain (rest looked up from reference TRBV12-5 and TRBJ2-7): DARVTQTPRHKVTEMGQEVTMRCQPILGHNTVFWYRQTMMQGLELLAYFRNRAPLDDSGMPKDRFSAEMPDATLATLKIQPSEPRDSAVYFCASGPGHNPREQYFGPGTRLTVT.

With regard to this clonotype: This may stem from a read error, because a much larger clone lies one nucleotide away. The chain is built from TRBV3-1 and TRBJ2-7; 10 bases align to TRBD2. Per germline, CDR1 LGHDT and CDR2 YNNKEL (reference sequence). The length of the CDR3 is 14 residues. CDR3 sequence (DNA): TGTGACAGCAGCACCGGGACTAGCGACTACGAGCAGTACTTC. The encoded protein is CDSSTGTSDYEQYF.

The table lists this clonotype with many counts. This rearrangement joins TRBV30 to TRBJ1-1; D not resolved. The germline gives CDR1 GTSNPN, CDR2 SVGIG (reference sequence). The CDR3 has 12 residues. V was clipped by 4 bases and J by 5 bases, with 11 bases between them. CDR3 residues: CAWNGVVTEAFF. The CDR3 DNA reads as TGTGCCTGGAATGGGGTTGTAACTGAAGCTTTCTTT.

The chain has TRBV4-3 and TRBJ1-3; D gene uncertain. The CDR3 is 16 amino acids. V was pared by 1 base and J by 0 bases, with 10 bases between. Germline CDR1 is LGHNA and CDR2 is YSLEER. CDR3 sequence reads: CASSQAAQSSGNTIYF. The CDR3 bases are TGCGCCAGCAGCCAAGCTGCCCAGAGCTCTGGAAACACCATATATTTT.